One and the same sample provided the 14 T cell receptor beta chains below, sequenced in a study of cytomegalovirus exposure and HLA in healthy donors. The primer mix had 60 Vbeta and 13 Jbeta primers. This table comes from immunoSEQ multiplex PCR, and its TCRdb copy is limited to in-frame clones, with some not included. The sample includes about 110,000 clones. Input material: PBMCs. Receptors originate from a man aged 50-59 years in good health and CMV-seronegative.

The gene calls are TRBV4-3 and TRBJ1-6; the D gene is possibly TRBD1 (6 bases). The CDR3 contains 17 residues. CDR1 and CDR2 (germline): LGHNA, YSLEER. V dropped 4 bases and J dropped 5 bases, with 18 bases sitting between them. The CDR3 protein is CASSLDAGATHNSPLHF. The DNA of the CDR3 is TGCGCCAGCAGCCTAGACGCGGGGGCGACTCATAATTCACCCCTCCACTTT.

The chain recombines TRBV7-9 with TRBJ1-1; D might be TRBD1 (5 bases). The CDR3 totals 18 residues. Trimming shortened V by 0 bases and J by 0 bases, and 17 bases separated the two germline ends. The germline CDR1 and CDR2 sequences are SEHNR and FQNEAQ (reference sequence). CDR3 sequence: CASSLARSDRPMNTEAFF. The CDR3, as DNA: TGTGCCAGCAGCTTAGCTCGGTCAGACAGACCCATGAACACTGAAGCTTTCTTT.

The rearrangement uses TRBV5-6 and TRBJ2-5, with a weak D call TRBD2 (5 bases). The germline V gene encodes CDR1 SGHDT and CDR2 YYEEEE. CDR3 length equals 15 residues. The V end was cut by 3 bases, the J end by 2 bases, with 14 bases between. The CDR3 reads CASSSERRIQETQYF. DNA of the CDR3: TGTGCCAGCAGCTCAGAGAGGAGGATTCAAGAGACCCAGTACTTC.

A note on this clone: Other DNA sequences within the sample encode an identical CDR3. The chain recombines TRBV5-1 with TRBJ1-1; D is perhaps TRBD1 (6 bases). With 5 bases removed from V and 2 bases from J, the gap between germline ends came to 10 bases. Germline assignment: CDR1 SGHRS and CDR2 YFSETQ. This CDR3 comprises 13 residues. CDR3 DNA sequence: TGCGCCAGCAGTCAACAGGGTAACACTGAAGCTTTCTTT. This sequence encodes CASSQQGNTEAFF.

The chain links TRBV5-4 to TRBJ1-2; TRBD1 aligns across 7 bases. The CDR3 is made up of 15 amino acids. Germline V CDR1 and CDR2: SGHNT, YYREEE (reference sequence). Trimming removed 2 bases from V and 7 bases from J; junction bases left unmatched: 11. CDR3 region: CASSFRGQVGLGYTF. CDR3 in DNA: TGTGCCAGCAGCTTTCGTGGACAGGTGGGGCTTGGCTACACCTTC.

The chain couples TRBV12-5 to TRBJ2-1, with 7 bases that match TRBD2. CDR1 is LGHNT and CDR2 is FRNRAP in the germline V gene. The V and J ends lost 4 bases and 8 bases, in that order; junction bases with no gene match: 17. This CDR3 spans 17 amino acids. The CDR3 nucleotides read TGTGCTAGTGGTTCGTACCCGACTAGCAGTCTTATGGATGAGCAGTTCTTC. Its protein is CASGSYPTSSLMDEQFF.

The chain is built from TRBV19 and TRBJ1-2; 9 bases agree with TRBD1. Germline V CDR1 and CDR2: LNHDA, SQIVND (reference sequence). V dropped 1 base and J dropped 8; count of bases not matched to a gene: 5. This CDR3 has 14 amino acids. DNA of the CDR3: TGTGCCAGTAGTATAGTCGGGACAGGGAACGGCTACACCTTC. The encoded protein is CASSIVGTGNGYTF.

CDR3 sequence (DNA): TGTGCCAGTACCCCCAGGGTGAGAGAAAAACTGTTTTTT. Translation: CASTPRVREKLFF. The rearrangement links TRBV19 to TRBJ1-4; weak D call: TRBD1 (5 bases). CDR3 length equals 13 residues. The germline V gene encodes CDR1 LNHDA and CDR2 SQIVND (reference sequence). With 7 bases removed from V and 8 bases from J, the gap between germline ends came to 14 bases.

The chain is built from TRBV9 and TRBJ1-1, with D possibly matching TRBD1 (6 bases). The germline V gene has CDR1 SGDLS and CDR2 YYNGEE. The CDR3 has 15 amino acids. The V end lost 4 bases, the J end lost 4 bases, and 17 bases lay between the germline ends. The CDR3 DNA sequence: TGTGCCAGCAGCCCCCACGGGGGGCAGTCCACTGAAGCTTTCTTT. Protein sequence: CASSPHGGQSTEAFF.

Written as DNA, the CDR3 is TGTGCCAGCAGCCGACGACATGATAATTCACCCCTCCACTTT. Amino acids: CASSRRHDNSPLHF. This sequence joins TRBV7-2 and TRBJ1-6; D remains unclear. The germline V gene has CDR1 SGHTA and CDR2 FQGNSA. With 5 bases removed from V and 5 bases from J, the gap between germline ends came to 10 bases. The CDR3 is 14 amino acids. Drawing the rest from reference TRBV7-2 and TRBJ1-6, the complete variable domain is GAGVSQSPSNKVTEKGKDVELRCDPISGHTALYWYRQSLGQGLEFLIYFQGNSAPDKSGLPSDRFSAERTGGSVSTLTIQRTQQEDSAVYLCASSRRHDNSPLHFGNGTRLTVT.

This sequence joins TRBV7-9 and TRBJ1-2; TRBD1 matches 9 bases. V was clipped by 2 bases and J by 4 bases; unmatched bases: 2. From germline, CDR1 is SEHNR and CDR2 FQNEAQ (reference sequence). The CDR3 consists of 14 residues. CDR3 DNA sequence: TGTGCCAGCAGCTTAACAGGGGGCGCCTATGGCTACACCTTC. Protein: CASSLTGGAYGYTF.

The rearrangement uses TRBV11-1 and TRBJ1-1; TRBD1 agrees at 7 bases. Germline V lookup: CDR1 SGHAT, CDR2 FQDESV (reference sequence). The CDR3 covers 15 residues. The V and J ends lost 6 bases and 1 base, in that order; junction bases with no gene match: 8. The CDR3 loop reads CASRTRQGWNTEAFF. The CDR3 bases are TGTGCCAGCAGGACAAGACAGGGTTGGAACACTGAAGCTTTCTTT.

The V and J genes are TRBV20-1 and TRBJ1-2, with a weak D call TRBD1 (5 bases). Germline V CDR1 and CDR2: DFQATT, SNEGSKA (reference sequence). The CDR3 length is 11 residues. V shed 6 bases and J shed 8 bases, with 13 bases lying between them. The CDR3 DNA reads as TGCAGTGCCCGAACAGGCTCCGGCTACACCTTC. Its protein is CSARTGSGYTF.

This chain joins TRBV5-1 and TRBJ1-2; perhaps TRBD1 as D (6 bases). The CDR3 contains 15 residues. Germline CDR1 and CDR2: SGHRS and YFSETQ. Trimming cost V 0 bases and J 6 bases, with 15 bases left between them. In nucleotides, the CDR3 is TGCGCCAGCAGCTTGGCCTTGGGGGCCACGAATGGCTACACCTTC. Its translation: CASSLALGATNGYTF.